This entry lists 19 T cell receptor beta chains sequenced from one sample in a study of T cells in localized non-small cell lung cancer. The protocol was immunoSEQ multiplex PCR, while the TCRdb copy is restricted to in-frame clones and leaves out a portion. The repertoire holds roughly 39,000 clones, 85% to 90% seen once, with around 3.8% in the top ten. This specimen consisted of peripheral blood, obtained before any cancer treatment. The receptors here all came from a man between 18 and 49 years old with stage I lung adenocarcinoma.

The J gene is TRBJ2-2, the V gene TRBV7-9; D unclear. From germline, CDR1 is SEHNR and CDR2 FQNEAQ (reference sequence). The CDR3 is 15 amino acids. Trimming cost V 5 bases and J 5 bases, with 15 bases left between them. The CDR3 sequence: CASSHLTPGTGELFF. The CDR3 DNA sequence: TGTGCCAGCAGCCACTTAACCCCCGGGACCGGGGAGCTGTTTTTT.

The chain uses TRBV6-1 and TRBJ2-1; D is possibly TRBD1 or TRBD2 (5 bases each). The V and J ends lost 7 bases and 1 base respectively, with 14 bases between them. This CDR3 is 15 amino acids long. Germline CDR1 MNHNS, CDR2 SASEGT. CDR3 in DNA: TGTGCCAGCACCTTCCGGGGCGAATCCTACAATGAGCAGTTCTTC. Protein sequence: CASTFRGESYNEQFF.

V and J are TRBV7-2 and TRBJ1-4; 8 nucleotides match TRBD1. The V gene end was trimmed by 4 bases and the J gene end by 5 bases; junction bases not matched to a gene: 9. Germline lookup yields CDR1 SGHTA and CDR2 FQGNSA. This CDR3 spans 16 amino acids. The CDR3 region has the DNA TGTGCCAGCAGCTATAAAGCCGGGACAGGAAATGAAAAACTGTTTTTT. Amino acid sequence: CASSYKAGTGNEKLFF.

CDR3 coding DNA: TGCGCCAGCAGCGGCGGGACTAGTATGGAGACCCAGTACTTC. Its translation is CASSGGTSMETQYF. The rearrangement joins TRBV5-1 to TRBJ2-5; 8 bases are shared with TRBD2. The CDR3 consists of 14 residues. V dropped 4 bases and J dropped 5; count of bases not matched to a gene: 7. Looked up from germline, CDR1 is SGHRS and CDR2 is YFSETQ.

The chain joins TRBV7-2 to TRBJ1-1; 8 nucleotides line up with TRBD1. The CDR3 sequence is 13 residues long. The ends lost 8 bases at V and 2 bases at J; junction bases unmatched: 4. From germline, CDR1 is SGHTA and CDR2 FQGNSA. The CDR3 sequence is CASGGQVNTEAFF. The CDR3 DNA reads as TGTGCCAGCGGGGGACAGGTTAACACTGAAGCTTTCTTT.

Note on this clone: The missing conserved phenylalanine or tryptophan at the end of this CDR3 makes a read error likely. V gene TRBV9 combines with J gene TRBJ1-2; 7 nucleotides line up with TRBD1. CDR1 is SGDLS and CDR2 is YYNGEE in the germline V gene. J was trimmed by 6 bases and V by 4 bases; bases with no gene match: 6. There are 13 residues in the CDR3. The CDR3 sequence: CASSLGTVNGYTS. CDR3 in DNA: TGTGCCAGCAGCCTTGGGACAGTCAATGGCTACACCTCC.

The chain couples TRBV30 to TRBJ1-1; D is uncertain. In germline, CDR1 is GTSNPN, CDR2 SVGIG (reference sequence). This CDR3 is 13 amino acids long. The V gene lost 0 bases and the J gene lost 1 base, with 6 bases spanning the gap. Here the CDR3 DNA reads TGTGCCTGGAGTGTACGTCAGAACACTGAAGCTTTCTTT. Residues: CAWSVRQNTEAFF.

The V and J genes are TRBV15 and TRBJ2-5; weak D call: TRBD1 (6 bases). Germline V lookup: CDR1 LNHNV, CDR2 YYDKDF (reference sequence). Trimming cost V 0 bases and J 5 bases, with 13 bases left between them. The CDR3 loop spans 15 amino acids. The CDR3 bases are TGTGCCACCAGCAGAGACAGGGGAACGGTGGAGACCCAGTACTTC. Amino acid sequence: CATSRDRGTVETQYF.

The chain recombines TRBV10-3 with TRBJ1-1, with D unclear. V shed 6 bases and J shed 1 base, with 9 bases lying between them. The germline CDR1 and CDR2 sequences are ENHRY and SYGVKD. The CDR3 loop spans 13 amino acids. The CDR3, as DNA: TGTGCCATCAGGAATAACCGGAACACTGAAGCTTTCTTT. Amino acid sequence: CAIRNNRNTEAFF.

J is TRBJ2-7 and V is TRBV5-1, with TRBD1 matching over 9 bases. Germline V CDR1 and CDR2: SGHRS, YFSETQ. CDR3 length equals 15 residues. The J segment lost 2 bases and the V segment lost 2 bases, leaving 5 bases of the junction unmatched. As DNA, the CDR3 is TGCGCCAGCAGCTTACCGGGACAGGGAGCCTACGAGCAGTACTTC. Protein sequence: CASSLPGQGAYEQYF.

This clone was counted once. This sequence joins TRBV12-5 and TRBJ1-4, with a tentative D call TRBD1 (5 bases). V lost 3 bases and J lost 4, with 15 bases in between. The CDR3 runs to 16 residues. Germline values: CDR1 LGHNT, CDR2 FRNRAP. The CDR3: CASGFLPGGSNEKLFF. The CDR3 nucleotides are TGTGCTAGTGGTTTCCTCCCGGGGGGGAGTAATGAAAAACTGTTTTTT.

This chain connects TRBV5-4 to TRBJ2-6, with D unresolved. The V end was cut by 1 base, the J end by 2 bases, with 13 bases between. This CDR3 spans 17 amino acids. Germline values: CDR1 SGHNT, CDR2 YYREEE (reference sequence). The CDR3 loop reads CASSLFGRSAGANVLTF. The CDR3 nucleotides are TGTGCCAGCAGCTTGTTCGGACGGAGCGCTGGGGCCAACGTCCTGACTTTC. Looking up the rest from reference TRBV5-4 and TRBJ2-6 gives the full variable domain: ETGVTQSPTHLIKTRGQQVTLRCSSQSGHNTVSWYQQALGQGPQFIFQYYREEENGRGNFPPRFSGLQFPNYSSELNVNALELDDSALYLCASSLFGRSAGANVLTFGAGSRLTVL.

This chain connects TRBV13 to TRBJ2-1; either TRBD1 or TRBD2 may fit D (7 bases each). The CDR3 is 15 amino acids. Between the trimmed V and J ends, which lost 5 bases and 7 bases, there was a span of 18 bases. Per the germline V gene, CDR1 is PRHDT and CDR2 is FYEKMQ (reference sequence). The CDR3 spells CASSPQGGAGNEQFF. In DNA, the CDR3 is TGTGCCAGCAGCCCCCAGGGGGGGGCGGGGAATGAGCAGTTCTTC.

This clone was picked up one time. The chain links TRBV6-4 to TRBJ2-3; 8 bases fit TRBD2. J gave up 2 bases and V 2 bases, and 6 bases lay outside the gene matches. CDR1 and CDR2 from the germline V gene are MRHNA and SNTAGT. The CDR3 has 16 residues. DNA for the CDR3: TGTGCCAGCAGTGACGGTGCTAGCGGGCACACAGATACGCAGTATTTT. Protein sequence: CASSDGASGHTDTQYF.

By its share, this clone is medium-sized. The V call is TRBV9, the J call TRBJ1-2, with 7 bases matching TRBD1. The CDR3 is 16 amino acids. The V gene's germline CDR1 is SGDLS and CDR2 YYNGEE. The V and J ends lost 3 bases and 3 bases, in that order; junction bases with no gene match: 11. The DNA for the CDR3 is TGTGCCAGCAGCGCCGGCTTAGGACAGGCCTACTATGGCTACACCTTC. It encodes CASSAGLGQAYYGYTF.

The chain links TRBV5-4 to TRBJ2-1; TRBD1 agrees at 9 bases. This CDR3 has 15 residues. The V gene's germline CDR1 is SGHNT and CDR2 YYREEE (reference sequence). Germline trimming cut 0 bases from V and 4 bases from J; bases unmatched to any gene: 2. The CDR3 sequence: CASSLDRGPYNEQFF. CDR3 in DNA: TGTGCCAGCAGCTTGGACAGGGGGCCGTACAATGAGCAGTTCTTC.

J is TRBJ1-1 and V is TRBV7-9; a weak D match, TRBD1 (5 bases). The germline V gene encodes CDR1 SEHNR and CDR2 FQNEAQ (reference sequence). The ends were cut back, 6 bases at V and 4 bases at J, with 15 bases in the middle. The CDR3 contains 14 residues. This CDR3 is CASSLGVIGTEAFF. The CDR3 coding sequence is TGTGCCAGCAGTCTAGGGGTTATTGGCACTGAAGCTTTCTTT.

This chain uses TRBV7-9 with TRBJ1-2; D not certain. The V and J ends lost 6 bases and 10 bases respectively, with 12 bases between them. The CDR3 extends over 11 amino acids. The germline V gene has CDR1 SEHNR and CDR2 FQNEAQ (reference sequence). The CDR3: CASSIGRDYTF. DNA for the CDR3: TGTGCCAGCAGTATAGGGAGAGACTACACCTTC.

This sequence joins TRBV11-2 and TRBJ2-5; D could derive from TRBD1 or TRBD2 (5 bases each). V was trimmed by 1 base and J by 4 bases, leaving 13 bases between them. The germline CDR1 and CDR2 sequences are SGHAT and FQNNGV. The CDR3 is 15 residues long. The CDR3 here is CASSLGDLVGETQYF. CDR3 coding DNA: TGTGCCAGCAGCTTAGGGGACCTTGTCGGAGAGACCCAGTACTTC.